The 13 T cell receptor beta chains below all came from one sample that was sequenced in a study of T cell responses to AZD1222 COVID-19 vaccine (dated by TCRdb to the early 2020s). The meaning of the sample's time point label: baseline before first vaccination. Library method: the immunoSEQ multiplex PCR assay. What TCRdb holds here is the immuneACCESS table cut down to in-frame rearrangements. Part of the clones is not present; checked against another copy, under half of the missing clones reflect an unresolved V gene, and the others are unexplained. Present in this sample are fewer than 150,000 clones, more than 80% of which were seen just once. The ten largest account for over 3.5% of the sample. The sequenced sample was peripheral blood, obtained on day 0 of AZD1222 vaccination. These receptors originate from an adult in good health.

The sample holds one count of this clone. V usage is TRBV5-1 and J usage is TRBJ1-1; D is possibly TRBD1 (6 bases). The CDR3 is 17 residues long. Deletions cut 4 bases from V and 2 bases from J, with 21 bases between. Germline CDR1 is SGHRS and CDR2 is YFSETQ. For the CDR3, the DNA is TGCGCCAGCAGCACCGTCCTTGGGGGCAGGGGCAACACTGAAGCTTTCTTT. This translates into CASSTVLGGRGNTEAFF.

This clone is deemed medium-sized (0.01 to 0.1%). This sequence joins TRBV19 and TRBJ2-5, with TRBD1 matching 12 bases. Trimming took 7 bases from V and 5 from J; bases not matched to a gene: 5. The CDR3 consists of 14 residues. Germline CDR1 LNHDA, CDR2 SQIVND (reference sequence). CDR3 nucleotide sequence: TGTGCCAGTACGGGACAGGGGGCAGTGGAGACCCAGTACTTC. This encodes CASTGQGAVETQYF.

The rearrangement links TRBV27 to TRBJ2-7, with a possible D match to TRBD2 (5 bases). Germline CDR1 is MNHEY and CDR2 is SMNVEV (reference sequence). V dropped 6 bases and J dropped 3 bases, with 18 bases sitting between them. The CDR3 runs to 15 residues. DNA for the CDR3: TGTGCCAGCAGACTAAAACCCTTCGAGGGCTACGAGCAGTACTTC. Protein product: CASRLKPFEGYEQYF.

The chain carries TRBV2 and TRBJ1-2, with D unresolved. Trimming shortened V by 4 bases and J by 7 bases, and 7 bases separated the two germline ends. Germline CDR1 is SNHLY and CDR2 is FYNNEI. The CDR3 runs to 11 residues. CDR3 in amino acids: CASSVLGGYTF. DNA of the CDR3: TGTGCCAGCAGTGTGCTCGGTGGCTACACCTTC. Drawing the rest from reference TRBV2 and TRBJ1-2, the complete variable domain is EPEVTQTPSHQVTQMGQEVILRCVPISNHLYFYWYRQILGQKVEFLVSFYNNEISEKSEIFDDQFSVERPDGSNFTLKIRSTKLEDSAMYFCASSVLGGYTFGSGTRLTVV.

V and J are TRBV28 and TRBJ1-5; no clear D. From germline, CDR1 is MDHEN and CDR2 SYDVKM. The CDR3 covers 12 residues. Trimming took 7 bases from V and 3 from J, leaving 7 bases between them. CDR3 in amino acids: CASTNFNQPQHF. DNA for the CDR3: TGTGCCAGCACTAATTTCAATCAGCCCCAGCATTTT.

This clone was seen a handful of times. The chain carries TRBV7-6 and TRBJ2-1, with a weak D call TRBD1 (5 bases). The CDR3 is made up of 15 amino acids. Germline V gene sequence: CDR1 SGHVS, CDR2 FNYEAQ. V lost 3 bases and J lost 0, with 9 bases in between. This CDR3 is CASSLFQGSYNEQFF. Here the CDR3 DNA reads TGTGCCAGCAGCTTGTTCCAGGGCTCCTACAATGAGCAGTTCTTC.

The chain couples TRBV7-9 to TRBJ1-6; 7 nucleotides agree with TRBD1. Unmatched junction bases numbered 5, after V lost 5 bases and J lost 7 bases. CDR1 and CDR2 (germline): SEHNR, FQNEAQ (reference sequence). CDR3 length equals 14 residues. The CDR3: CASSVGQSNSPLHF. CDR3 DNA sequence: TGTGCCAGCAGCGTGGGACAGTCCAATTCACCCCTCCACTTT.

The chain links TRBV2 to TRBJ1-2; 7 positions agree with TRBD1. CDR1 is SNHLY and CDR2 is FYNNEI in the germline V gene. The CDR3 runs 13 residues. V shed 5 bases, J shed 6 bases, and the junction held 6 bases outside the gene matches. CDR3 coding DNA: TGTGCCAGCAGTACGGGACAGTCAAATGGCTACACCTTC. It is translated as CASSTGQSNGYTF.

The V gene is TRBV5-1, the J gene TRBJ2-7, with 7 nucleotides matching TRBD1. Looked up from germline, CDR1 is SGHRS and CDR2 is YFSETQ. The junction had 6 bases not matched to a gene; V was cut back by 3 bases and J by 3 bases. The CDR3 is made up of 14 amino acids. CDR3 sequence (DNA): TGCGCCAGCAGCTCTGGGACAGCCTACTACGAGCAGTACTTC. Its translation is CASSSGTAYYEQYF.

This chain connects TRBV30 to TRBJ1-4; D is uncertain. Trimming took 3 bases from V and 0 from J, leaving 11 bases between them. The germline V gene encodes CDR1 GTSNPN and CDR2 SVGIG (reference sequence). The CDR3 contains 15 residues. The CDR3 coding sequence is TGTGCCTGGAGGCTAACAGAGGCAACTAATGAAAAACTGTTTTTT. It codes for CAWRLTEATNEKLFF.

A single count supports this clone. The chain employs TRBV2 and TRBJ2-3; 8 bases match TRBD1. Germline CDR1 is SNHLY and CDR2 is FYNNEI. The CDR3 covers 14 residues. V lost 5 bases and J lost 2; bases outside the gene matches: 3. The CDR3 loop is CASSLQGATDTQYF. DNA for the CDR3: TGTGCCAGCAGTCTCCAGGGGGCCACAGATACGCAGTATTTT.

The V call is TRBV7-3, the J call TRBJ1-1; D perhaps matches TRBD1 (5 bases). There are 13 residues in the CDR3. Trimming took 1 base from V and 6 from J, leaving 9 bases between them. CDR1 and CDR2 from the germline V gene are SGHTA and FQGTGA. The CDR3 coding sequence is TGTGCCAGCAGCTTAATGCAGGGCTCTGAAGCTTTCTTT. Protein: CASSLMQGSEAFF. Supplemented by reference TRBV7-3 and TRBJ1-1, the full variable domain reads GAGVSQTPSNKVTEKGKYVELRCDPISGHTALYWYRQSLGQGPEFLIYFQGTGAADDSGLPNDRFFAVRPEGSVSTLKIQRTERGDSAVYLCASSLMQGSEAFFGQGTRLTVV.

The chain combines TRBV4-2 with TRBJ1-1; D gene unclear. There are 17 residues in the CDR3. V shed 0 bases and J shed 3 bases, with 17 bases lying between them. From germline, CDR1 is LGHNA and CDR2 YNFKEQ. CDR3 amino acids: CASSQENRVHGDTEAFF. In DNA, the CDR3 is TGTGCCAGCAGCCAAGAAAATAGGGTACACGGGGACACTGAAGCTTTCTTT.